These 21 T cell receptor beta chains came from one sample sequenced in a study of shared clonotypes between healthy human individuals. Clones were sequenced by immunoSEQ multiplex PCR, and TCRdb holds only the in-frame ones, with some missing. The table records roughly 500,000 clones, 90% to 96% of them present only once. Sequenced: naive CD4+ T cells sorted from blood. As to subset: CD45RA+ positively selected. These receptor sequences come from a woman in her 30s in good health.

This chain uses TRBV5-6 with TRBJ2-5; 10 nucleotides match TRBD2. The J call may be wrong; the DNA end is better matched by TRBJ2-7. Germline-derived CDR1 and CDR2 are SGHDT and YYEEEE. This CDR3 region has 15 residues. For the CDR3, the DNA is TGTGCCAGCAGCGTGGAGCGGGAGGGAAGGTCCGAGCAGTACTTC. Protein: CASSVEREGRSEQYF.

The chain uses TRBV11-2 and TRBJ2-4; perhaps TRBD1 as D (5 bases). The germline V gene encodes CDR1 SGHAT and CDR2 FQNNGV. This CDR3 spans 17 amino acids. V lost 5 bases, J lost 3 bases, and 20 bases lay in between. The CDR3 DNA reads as TGTGCCAGCAGCCCCCGACCCCAGGGATTGGTCAAAAACATTCAGTACTTC. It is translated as CASSPRPQGLVKNIQYF.

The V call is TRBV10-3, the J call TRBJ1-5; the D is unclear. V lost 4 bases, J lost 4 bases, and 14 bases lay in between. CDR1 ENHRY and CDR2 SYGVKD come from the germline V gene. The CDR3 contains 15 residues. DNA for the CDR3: TGTGCCATCAGTGGTGGAATTGCAGGTAATCAGCCCCAGCATTTT. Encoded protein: CAISGGIAGNQPQHF.

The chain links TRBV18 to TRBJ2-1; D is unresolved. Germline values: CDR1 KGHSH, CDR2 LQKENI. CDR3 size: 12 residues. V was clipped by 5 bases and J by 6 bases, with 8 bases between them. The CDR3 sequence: CASSDVGNEQFF. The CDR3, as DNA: TGTGCCAGCTCAGACGTGGGCAATGAGCAGTTCTTC.

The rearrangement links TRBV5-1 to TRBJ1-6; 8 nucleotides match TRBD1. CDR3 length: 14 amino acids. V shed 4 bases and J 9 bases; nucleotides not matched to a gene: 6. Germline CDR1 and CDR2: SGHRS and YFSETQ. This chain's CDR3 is CASSLGQEFSPLHF. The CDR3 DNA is TGCGCCAGCAGCCTGGGACAGGAATTTTCACCCCTCCACTTT.

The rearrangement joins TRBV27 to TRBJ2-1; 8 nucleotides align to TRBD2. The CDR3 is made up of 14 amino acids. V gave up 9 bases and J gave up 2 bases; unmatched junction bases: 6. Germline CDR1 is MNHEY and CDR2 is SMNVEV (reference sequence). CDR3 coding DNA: TGTGCCAGAGTGCAGCGGGAGCCCTACAATGAGCAGTTCTTC. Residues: CARVQREPYNEQFF.

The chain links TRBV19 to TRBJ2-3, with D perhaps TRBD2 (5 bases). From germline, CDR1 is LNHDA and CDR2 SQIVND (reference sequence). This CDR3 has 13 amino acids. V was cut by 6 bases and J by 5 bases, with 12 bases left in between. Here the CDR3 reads CASSGNGGDTQYF. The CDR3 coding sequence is TGTGCCAGTAGCGGGAACGGTGGAGATACGCAGTATTTT. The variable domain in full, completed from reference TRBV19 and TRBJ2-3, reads DGGITQSPKYLFRKEGQNVTLSCEQNLNHDAMYWYRQDPGQGLRLIYYSQIVNDFQKGDIAEGYSVSREKKESFPLTVTSAQKNPTAFYLCASSGNGGDTQYFGPGTRLTVL.

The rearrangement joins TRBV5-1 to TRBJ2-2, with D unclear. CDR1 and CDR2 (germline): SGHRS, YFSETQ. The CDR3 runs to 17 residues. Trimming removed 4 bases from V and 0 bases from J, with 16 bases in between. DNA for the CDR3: TGCGCCAGCAGCCTCTTGACGCAGACGACGAACACCGGGGAGCTGTTTTTT. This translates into CASSLLTQTTNTGELFF.

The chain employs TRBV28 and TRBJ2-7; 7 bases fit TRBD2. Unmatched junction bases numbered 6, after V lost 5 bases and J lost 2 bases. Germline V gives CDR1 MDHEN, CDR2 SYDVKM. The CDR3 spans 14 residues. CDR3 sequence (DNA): TGTGCCAGCAGTCAAAAGGGGAGGGCCTACGAGCAGTACTTC. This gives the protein CASSQKGRAYEQYF.

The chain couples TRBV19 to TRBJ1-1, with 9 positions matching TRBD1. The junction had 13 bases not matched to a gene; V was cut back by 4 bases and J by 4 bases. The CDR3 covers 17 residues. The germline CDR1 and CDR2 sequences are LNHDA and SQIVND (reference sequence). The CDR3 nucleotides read TGTGCCAGTAGTACATCCATTTGGACAGGGGCAGGCACTGAAGCTTTCTTT. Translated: CASSTSIWTGAGTEAFF.

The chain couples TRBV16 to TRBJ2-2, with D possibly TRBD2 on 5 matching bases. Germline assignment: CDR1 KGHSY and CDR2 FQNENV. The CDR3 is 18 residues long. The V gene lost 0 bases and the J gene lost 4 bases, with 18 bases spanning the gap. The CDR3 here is CASSQSTPGIRATGELFF. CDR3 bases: TGTGCCAGCAGCCAATCGACCCCGGGGATTAGGGCCACCGGGGAGCTGTTTTTT.

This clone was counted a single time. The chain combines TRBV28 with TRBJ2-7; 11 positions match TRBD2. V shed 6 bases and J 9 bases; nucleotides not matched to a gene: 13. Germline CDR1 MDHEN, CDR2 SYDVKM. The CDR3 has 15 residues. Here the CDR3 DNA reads TGTGCCAGCAGACCTGGGACTAGCGGCCCTGGGTGGCAGTACTTC. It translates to CASRPGTSGPGWQYF.

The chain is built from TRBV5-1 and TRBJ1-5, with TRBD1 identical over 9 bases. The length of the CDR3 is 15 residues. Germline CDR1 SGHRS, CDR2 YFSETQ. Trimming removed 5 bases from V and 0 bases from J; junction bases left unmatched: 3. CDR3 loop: CASSRTGDSNQPQHF. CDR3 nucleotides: TGCGCCAGCAGTCGGACAGGGGATAGCAATCAGCCCCAGCATTTT.

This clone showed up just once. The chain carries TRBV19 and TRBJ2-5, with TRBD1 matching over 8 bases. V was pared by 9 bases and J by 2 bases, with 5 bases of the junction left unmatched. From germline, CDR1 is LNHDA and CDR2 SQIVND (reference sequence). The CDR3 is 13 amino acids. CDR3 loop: CASRDRRQETQYF. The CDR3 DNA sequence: TGTGCCAGCAGGGACAGGCGACAAGAGACCCAGTACTTC.

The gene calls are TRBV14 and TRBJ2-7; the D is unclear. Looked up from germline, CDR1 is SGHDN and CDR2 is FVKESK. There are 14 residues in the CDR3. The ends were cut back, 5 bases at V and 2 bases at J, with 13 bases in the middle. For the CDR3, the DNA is TGTGCCAGCAGCACGAAATACAAGACCTACGAGCAGTACTTC. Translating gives CASSTKYKTYEQYF.

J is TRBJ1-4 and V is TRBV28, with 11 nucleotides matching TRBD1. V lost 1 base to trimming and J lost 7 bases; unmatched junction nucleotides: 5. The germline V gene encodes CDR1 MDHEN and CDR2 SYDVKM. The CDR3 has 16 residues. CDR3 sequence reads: CASSLFGQGAGEKLFF. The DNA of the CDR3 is TGTGCCAGCAGTTTATTCGGACAGGGGGCAGGTGAAAAACTGTTTTTT.

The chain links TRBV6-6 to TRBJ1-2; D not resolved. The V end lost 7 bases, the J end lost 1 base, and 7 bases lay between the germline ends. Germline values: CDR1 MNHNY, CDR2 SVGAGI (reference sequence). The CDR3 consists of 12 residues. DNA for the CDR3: TGTGCCAGCACGGAAGTTAACTATGGCTACACCTTC. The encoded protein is CASTEVNYGYTF.

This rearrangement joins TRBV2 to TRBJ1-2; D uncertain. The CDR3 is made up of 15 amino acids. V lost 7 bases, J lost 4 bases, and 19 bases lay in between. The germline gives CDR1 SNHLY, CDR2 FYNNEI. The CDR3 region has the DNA TGTGCCAGCAAGCAGTCCACAGTAAACCCCTATGGCTACACCTTC. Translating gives CASKQSTVNPYGYTF.

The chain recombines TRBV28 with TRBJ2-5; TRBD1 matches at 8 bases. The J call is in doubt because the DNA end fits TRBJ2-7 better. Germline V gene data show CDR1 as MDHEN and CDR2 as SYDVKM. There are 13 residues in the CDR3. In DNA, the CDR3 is TGTGCCAGCTACGGACAGGGAATCTACGAGCAGTACTTC. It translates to CASYGQGIYEQYF.

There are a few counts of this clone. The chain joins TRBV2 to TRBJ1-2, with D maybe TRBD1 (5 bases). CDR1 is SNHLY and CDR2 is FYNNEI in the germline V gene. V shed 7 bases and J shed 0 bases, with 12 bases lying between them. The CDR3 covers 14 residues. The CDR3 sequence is CASTAGTTNYGYTF. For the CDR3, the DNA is TGTGCCAGCACCGCAGGGACCACTAACTATGGCTACACCTTC.

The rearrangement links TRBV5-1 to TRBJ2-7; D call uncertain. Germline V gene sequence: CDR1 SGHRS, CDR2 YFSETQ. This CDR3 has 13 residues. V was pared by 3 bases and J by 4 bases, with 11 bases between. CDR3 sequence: CASSSQQVYEQYF. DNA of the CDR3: TGCGCCAGCAGCTCGCAACAAGTTTACGAGCAGTACTTC. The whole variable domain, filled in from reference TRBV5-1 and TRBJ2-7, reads KAGVTQTPRYLIKTRGQQVTLSCSPISGHRSVSWYQQTPGQGLQFLFEYFSETQRNKGNFPGRFSGRQFSNSRSEMNVSTLELGDSALYLCASSSQQVYEQYFGPGTRLTVT.